This is a list of T cell receptor beta chains from one sample in a study of Ad26.COV2.S vaccination and SARS-CoV-2 variants. The repertoire was sequenced with immunoSEQ multiplex PCR; TCRdb's copy has only in-frame clones and lacks some. There are approximately 300,000 clones in the sample; around four fifths occur only once, and about 2.1% lies in the top ten. The material was peripheral blood, obtained in a trial of Ad26.COV2.S vaccine versus placebo. These receptor sequences come from a person between 18 and 59 years old who received the Ad26.COV2.S COVID-19 vaccine or a placebo. Each CDR3 is given with its conserved first and last residue. D genes are given only for firm matches. Expanded clones are given a class, and other clones once, few, many or no size at all.

>.|TRBJ1-2|TRBV5-1|TRBD1
CASSRTGSSGYTF
TGCGCCAGCAGTCGGACAGGGTCTAGCGGCTACACCTTC
>.|TRBJ2-1|TRBV19|.
CATRLLGGGNEQFF
TGTGCCACCCGTCTGTTAGGAGGGGGTAATGAGCAGTTCTTC
>.|TRBJ1-2|TRBV6-5|.
CASRSLGAQGYGYTF
TGTGCCAGCAGATCTCTTGGGGCCCAGGGCTATGGCTACACCTTC
>.|TRBJ1-2|TRBV6-5|.
CASSYSGGVVYGYTF
TGTGCCAGCAGTTACTCGGGAGGGGTGGTCTATGGCTACACCTTC
>.|TRBJ1-2|TRBV5-4|.
CASSLERDGGFGYTF
TGTGCCAGCAGCTTGGAAAGGGACGGAGGATTTGGCTACACCTTC
>.|TRBJ2-3|TRBV28|TRBD2
CASSRLTSGEAPDTQYF
TGTGCCAGCAGCAGGCTTACTAGCGGGGAGGCCCCAGATACGCAGTATTTT
>.|TRBJ2-1|TRBV10-1|.
CASSPEGGGYNEQFF
TGCGCCAGCAGTCCGGAGGGAGGGGGCTACAATGAGCAGTTCTTC
>.|TRBJ1-1|TRBV27|.
CASSLLLSSEAFF
TGTGCCAGCAGTCTCCTTTTAAGCTCTGAAGCTTTCTTT
>.|TRBJ1-1|TRBV23-1|.
CASSHQTANTEAFF
TGCGCCAGCAGTCATCAAACAGCGAACACTGAAGCTTTCTTT
>.|TRBJ1-4|TRBV15|TRBD1
CATSRDGQGNEKLFF
TGTGCCACCAGCAGAGATGGACAGGGAAATGAAAAACTGTTTTTT
>.|TRBJ2-5|TRBV19|.
CASSTGQSGGETQYF
TGTGCCAGTAGTACAGGACAAAGCGGTGGAGAGACCCAGTACTTC
>.|TRBJ2-1|TRBV9|TRBD1
CASSVVAPGTGGYEQFF
TGTGCCAGCAGCGTAGTGGCCCCCGGGACAGGGGGCTATGAGCAGTTCTTC
>few|TRBJ1-2|TRBV18|.
CASSPIVRDTLFHTF
TGTGCCAGCTCACCAATAGTGCGGGACACCTTATTCCACACCTTC
>.|TRBJ2-1|TRBV7-2|TRBD2
CASSFSGGAVGSYNEQFF
TGTGCCAGCAGTTTCAGCGGGGGGGCTGTAGGCTCCTACAATGAGCAGTTCTTC
>.|TRBJ1-3|TRBV18|.
CASSPYRDGSGNTIYF
TGTGCCAGCTCACCATATCGGGACGGCTCTGGAAACACCATATATTTT
>.|TRBJ1-4|TRBV19|.
CASSGTLGEKLFF
TGTGCCAGTAGTGGGACATTGGGTGAAAAACTGTTTTTT
>.|TRBJ2-7|TRBV23-1|.
CASRRWQFWTYEQYF
TGCGCCAGCCGAAGGTGGCAATTCTGGACCTACGAGCAGTACTTC
>.|TRBJ2-6|TRBV7-6|.
CASSPSAGIGANVLTF
TGTGCCAGCAGTCCTAGTGCCGGGATTGGGGCCAACGTCCTGACTTTC
>.|TRBJ2-5|TRBV24-1|.
CATSDPISPEETQYF
TGTGCCACCAGTGACCCGATATCTCCGGAAGAGACCCAGTACTTC
>few|TRBJ1-2|TRBV10-2|.
CASSEWQGRAGYTF
TGCGCCAGCAGTGAGTGGCAGGGCCGTGCGGGCTACACCTTC
>.|TRBJ1-2|TRBV19|TRBD1
CASSLGPDRATYGYTF
TGTGCCAGTAGTTTGGGGCCGGACAGGGCGACCTATGGCTACACCTTC
>.|TRBJ2-5|TRBV7-3|.
CASSLAREETQYF
TGTGCCAGCAGCTTGGCCAGAGAAGAGACCCAGTACTTC
>.|TRBJ1-3|TRBV10-3|TRBD1
CAISGDRPNSGNTIYF
TGTGCCATCAGTGGGGACAGGCCCAACTCTGGAAACACCATATATTTT
>.|TRBJ2-3|TRBV15|TRBD2
CATSRAAGGTDTQYF
TGTGCCACCAGCAGAGCAGCGGGGGGCACAGATACGCAGTATTTT
>once|TRBJ2-1|TRBV6-5|.
CATIFYNEQFF
TGTGCCACCATTTTCTACAATGAGCAGTTCTTC
>few|TRBJ1-3|TRBV9|.
CASSVADGSGNTIYF
TGTGCCAGCAGCGTAGCAGACGGCTCTGGAAACACCATATATTTT
>.|TRBJ1-1|TRBV9|.
CASSVDIRTNTEAFF
TGTGCCAGCAGCGTAGATATACGGACGAACACTGAAGCTTTCTTT
>.|TRBJ1-5|TRBV6-1|.
CASSEAGGLYQPQHF
TGTGCCAGCAGTGAAGCGGGGGGCCTCTATCAGCCCCAGCATTTT
>.|TRBJ1-1|TRBV6-5|TRBD1
CASSLDRVEAFF
TGTGCCAGCAGTTTAGACAGGGTTGAAGCTTTCTTT
>.|TRBJ1-3|TRBV5-4|.
CASSSGGRGNTIYF
TGTGCCAGCAGTTCCGGGGGTCGGGGGAACACCATATATTTT
>.|TRBJ2-1|TRBV10-1|TRBD2
CASSESRLAGGPREFF
TGCGCCAGCAGTGAGTCGAGACTAGCGGGGGGGCCTCGTGAGTTCTTC
>.|TRBJ1-5|TRBV6-4|.
CASRGRNTINQPQHF
TGTGCCAGCAGGGGGAGGAACACAATCAATCAGCCCCAGCATTTT
>once|TRBJ1-5|TRBV7-6|.
CASSLGHIGNQPQHF
TGTGCCAGCAGCCTCGGACACATCGGCAATCAGCCCCAGCATTTT
>.|TRBJ1-3|TRBV6-6|.
CASRYPMEASGNTIYF
TGTGCCAGCAGATACCCCATGGAAGCCTCTGGAAACACCATATATTTT
>.|TRBJ1-5|TRBV19|TRBD1
CASSIPATGSNQPQHF
TGTGCCAGTAGTATCCCCGCGACAGGGAGCAATCAGCCCCAGCATTTT
>.|TRBJ2-3|TRBV3-1/TRBV3-2|.
CASSQDPGSTDTQYF
TGTGCCAGCAGCCAAGACCCTGGGTCCACAGATACGCAGTATTTT
>few|TRBJ1-2|TRBV2|.
CASSEQPGDGGYTF
TGTGCCAGCAGTGAACAGCCAGGGGATGGTGGCTACACCTTC
>.|TRBJ2-5|TRBV5-1|.
CASSTAPGQETQYF
TGCGCCAGCAGCACCGCCCCGGGGCAAGAGACCCAGTACTTC
>.|TRBJ2-1|TRBV3-1/TRBV3-2|TRBD2
CASSRGRSERGDDEQFF
TGTGCCAGCAGCCGTGGTAGATCGGAGCGGGGGGACGATGAGCAGTTCTTC
>once|TRBJ1-1|TRBV18|TRBD1
CASKDRENTEAFF
TGTGCCAGCAAGGACAGGGAGAACACTGAAGCTTTCTTT
>.|TRBJ2-1|TRBV20-1|.
CSAVGNEQFF
TGCAGTGCTGTAGGGAATGAGCAGTTCTTC
>once|TRBJ2-2|TRBV6-4|.
CASSLTGATGELFF
TGTGCCAGCAGTTTGACAGGCGCCACCGGGGAGCTGTTTTTT
>few|TRBJ2-6|TRBV7-9|.
CASSFPSGANVLTF
TGTGCCAGCAGCTTCCCCTCTGGGGCCAACGTCCTGACTTTC
>.|TRBJ2-6|TRBV7-8|TRBD1
CASSLGYRGSSGANVLTF
TGTGCCAGCAGCTTAGGTTACAGGGGGAGCTCTGGGGCCAACGTCCTGACTTTC
>.|TRBJ2-3|TRBV3-1/TRBV3-2|TRBD2
CASSRAAGGGTDTQYF
TGTGCCAGCAGCCGAGCAGCGGGGGGTGGCACAGATACGCAGTATTTT
>.|TRBJ1-1|TRBV27|.
CASSLSRSGTRNTEAFF
TGTGCCAGCAGTTTATCACGATCCGGGACAAGGAACACTGAAGCTTTCTTT
>once|TRBJ1-1|TRBV6-2/TRBV6-3|TRBD1
CASSSTTGDGRWNTEAFF
TGTGCCAGCAGTTCTACAACAGGGGACGGCCGATGGAACACTGAAGCTTTCTTT
>once|TRBJ2-1|TRBV11-2|.
CASSSELSAGEQFF
TGTGCCAGCAGCAGCGAACTTAGCGCCGGTGAGCAGTTCTTC
>few|TRBJ2-5|TRBV6-4|.
CASSDWETQYF
TGTGCCAGCAGTGACTGGGAGACCCAGTACTTC
>.|TRBJ2-2|TRBV19|.
CASSRTDANTGELFF
TGTGCCAGTAGTAGGACGGACGCGAACACCGGGGAGCTGTTTTTT
>few|TRBJ2-1|TRBV3-1/TRBV3-2|.
CASSQGQYNEQFF
TGTGCCAGCAGCCAAGGACAGTACAATGAGCAGTTCTTC
>few|TRBJ1-4|TRBV4-1|TRBD1
CASSQTGTGRIGKLFF
TGCGCCAGCAGCCAAACCGGGACAGGACGTATAGGAAAACTGTTTTTT
>.|TRBJ1-1|TRBV6-2/TRBV6-3|.
CASSYRRDSGEAFF
TGTGCCAGCAGTTACCGCCGGGACTCGGGTGAAGCTTTCTTT
>.|TRBJ2-1|TRBV2|.
CASTKRQVINEQFF
TGTGCCAGCACCAAAAGACAGGTGATCAATGAGCAGTTCTTC
>.|TRBJ2-4|TRBV7-8|.
CASSLDMSGQAKNIQYF
TGTGCCAGCAGCTTAGACATGAGTGGTCAAGCCAAAAACATTCAGTACTTC